This entry lists 3 T cell receptor beta chains sequenced from one sample in a study of blood T cell repertoires in COVID-19. The table came from immunoSEQ multiplex PCR; TCRdb's copy has only in-frame clones and leaves some out. The table lists 100,000 to 150,000 clones, roughly 85% of them singletons. The specimen was peripheral blood. Every receptor here comes from a man of 80 years or more with active or convalescent COVID-19.

The chain carries TRBV2 and TRBJ1-5; 9 bases align to TRBD1. J gave up 5 bases and V 5 bases, and 7 bases lay outside the gene matches. The CDR3 covers 15 residues. Germline assignment: CDR1 SNHLY and CDR2 FYNNEI. CDR3: CASSTYRTGDQPQHF. CDR3 in DNA: TGTGCCAGCAGTACCTACCGGACAGGGGATCAGCCCCAGCATTTT.

CDR3 nucleotide sequence: TGTGCCAGCAGGCCGGGACTAGCGGGAGTTGGCTACAATGAGCAGTTCTTC. Translation: CASRPGLAGVGYNEQFF. This rearrangement joins TRBV2 to TRBJ2-1; 14 nucleotides agree with TRBD2. CDR1 is SNHLY and CDR2 is FYNNEI in the germline V gene. V trimming: 6 bases; J trimming: 3 bases; junction bases outside the gene matches: 7. The CDR3 is 17 amino acids.

V usage is TRBV19 and J usage is TRBJ2-7; 11 bases are shared with TRBD2. The CDR3 contains 16 residues. CDR1 LNHDA and CDR2 SQIVND come from the germline V gene (reference sequence). The junction had 5 bases not matched to a gene; V was cut back by 3 bases and J by 1 base. CDR3 sequence (DNA): TGTGCCAGTAGTATTGTCGGGACTAGCGGTTCCTACGAGCAGTACTTC. This translates into CASSIVGTSGSYEQYF.